The 17 T cell receptor beta chains given below trace back to one sample, sequenced in a study of graft-versus-host responses after intestinal transplantation. Generated by immunoSEQ multiplex PCR, the TCRdb table keeps only in-frame clones and is missing some. The profile shows 13,000 to 15,000 clones, 25% to 40% of them singletons. The material sequenced was alloreactive CD4+ T cells from a mixed lymphocyte reaction culture, taken before intestinal transplant. Subset specified: CFSE-low proliferating T cells sorted from roughly 6-day pre-transplant mixed lymphocyte reaction (GvH or HvG direction). These TCRs come from a human patient who received an intestinal transplant.

This clone occurred a few times. The chain has TRBV7-3 and TRBJ2-3; 8 bases fit TRBD2. CDR3 size: 17 residues. V shed 4 bases and J 6 bases; nucleotides not matched to a gene: 15. In germline, CDR1 is SGHTA, CDR2 FQGTGA. The CDR3 DNA follows: TGTGCCAGCAGCTATCCCCGCGGGAGCGGGAGTGTTGATACGCAGTATTTT. It encodes CASSYPRGSGSVDTQYF.

This clone was seen only a few times. The chain has TRBV25-1 and TRBJ2-3, with 7 bases that match TRBD2. Unmatched junction bases numbered 16, after V lost 6 bases and J lost 7 bases. Germline loops: CDR1 MGHDK, CDR2 SYGVNS. This CDR3 spans 16 amino acids. The CDR3 here is CASSPRLIGRPYTQYF. Here the CDR3 DNA reads TGTGCCAGCAGCCCCCGACTAATCGGGAGGCCATATACGCAGTATTTT.

This clone was found a few times. V usage is TRBV6-5 and J usage is TRBJ2-7; tentatively, D is TRBD2 (5 bases). V gave up 6 bases and J gave up 0 bases, with 15 bases separating them. Per germline, CDR1 MNHEY and CDR2 SVGAGI. There are 15 residues in the CDR3. The CDR3 nucleotides are TGTGCCAGCAGCGGGAACAGACTCCCCTCCTACGAGCAGTACTTC. This gives the protein CASSGNRLPSYEQYF.

V gene TRBV27 combines with J gene TRBJ2-3; TRBD2 aligns across 7 bases. The CDR3 has 16 residues. Germline V lookup: CDR1 MNHEY, CDR2 SMNVEV (reference sequence). Unmatched junction bases numbered 8, after V lost 3 bases and J lost 2 bases. The CDR3 region is CASSLGGTTVTDTQYF. In nucleotides, the CDR3 is TGTGCCAGCAGTTTGGGAGGGACTACCGTCACAGATACGCAGTATTTT.

A remark on this clone: Being one base from a much bigger clone, this may be a read error. The chain uses TRBV2 and TRBJ1-4; D remains ambiguous. Looked up from germline, CDR1 is SNHLY and CDR2 is FYNNEI. The V and J ends lost 3 bases and 7 bases respectively, with 12 bases between them. This CDR3 has 14 residues. This CDR3 reads CASSEKLVREKLFF. In nucleotides, the CDR3 is TGTGCCAGCAGTGAGAAGCTGGTTCGTGAAAAACTGTTTTTT.

V usage is TRBV30 and J usage is TRBJ1-4; D unresolved. CDR1 and CDR2 from the germline V gene are GTSNPN and SVGIG (reference sequence). The CDR3 runs to 13 residues. V lost 2 bases, J lost 9 bases, and 13 bases lay in between. The DNA for the CDR3 is TGTGCCTGGAGTCCTGAATATGGACAAAAACTGTTTTTT. Its protein product is CAWSPEYGQKLFF.

This clone turned up a few times. DNA of the CDR3: TGTGCCAGTAGTATAACCGGGGGACAGGGGGCGAGGGGGAATCAGCCCCAGCATTTT. Translation: CASSITGGQGARGNQPQHF. The chain links TRBV19 to TRBJ1-5; TRBD1 matches 12 bases. CDR3 size: 19 residues. V gave up 2 bases and J gave up 4 bases; unmatched junction bases: 12. Germline lookup yields CDR1 LNHDA and CDR2 SQIVND (reference sequence).

In this sample, this clone turned up a few times. The chain couples TRBV7-5 to TRBJ2-7; TRBD1 is taken as the D call from the table, unchecked against the DNA. TRBV7-5 is given as a pseudogene. This CDR3 is 14 amino acids long. The CDR3: CASSSRTGSYEQYF. CDR3 DNA: TGTGCCAGCAGCTCACGGACAGGTTCTTACGAGCAGTACTTC.

The rearrangement joins TRBV7-3 to TRBJ2-6; D possibly uses TRBD1 or TRBD2 (5 bases each). The CDR3 loop spans 18 amino acids. Germline CDR1 SGHTA, CDR2 FQGTGA. The ends were cut back, 4 bases at V and 0 bases at J, with 16 bases in the middle. CDR3 in DNA: TGTGCCAGCAGCTCGAAGCCGGGACGGCCCTCTGGGGCCAACGTCCTGACTTTC. This codes for CASSSKPGRPSGANVLTF.

This clone was detected only a few times. CDR3 nucleotides: TGTGCCTGGAGTGTACTCAGGACTAGCGGGACACACAATGAGCAGTTCTTC. It yields the protein CAWSVLRTSGTHNEQFF. The chain recombines TRBV30 with TRBJ2-1, with 12 positions matching TRBD2. The V and J ends lost 0 bases and 5 bases, in that order; junction bases with no gene match: 8. The CDR3 is 17 residues long. Germline V CDR1 and CDR2: GTSNPN, SVGIG (reference sequence).

This clone was detected a few times. This chain joins TRBV6-1 and TRBJ2-1; D is unclear. Germline V gene sequence: CDR1 MNHNS, CDR2 SASEGT. The CDR3 has 11 amino acids. V was clipped by 5 bases and J by 8 bases, with 7 bases between them. CDR3 amino acids: CASSSWDEQFF. The CDR3 coding sequence is TGTGCCAGCAGTTCCTGGGATGAGCAGTTCTTC.

This clone has more than one count but fewer than ten. The chain couples TRBV11-2 to TRBJ1-2; tentatively, D is TRBD1 (6 bases). This CDR3 is built from 13 residues. Germline CDR1 SGHAT, CDR2 FQNNGV. V was trimmed by 5 bases and J by 4 bases, leaving 11 bases between them. CDR3 region: CASSPGVGYGYTF. The CDR3, as DNA: TGTGCCAGCAGCCCAGGGGTCGGCTATGGCTACACCTTC.

The gene calls are TRBV19 and TRBJ1-4, with unresolved D. This CDR3 comprises 15 residues. V was clipped by 3 bases and J by 5 bases, with 13 bases between them. Germline lookup yields CDR1 LNHDA and CDR2 SQIVND (reference sequence). CDR3 coding DNA: TGTGCCAGTAGTATGGGTGCCGGGATCAATGAAAAACTGTTTTTT. This codes for CASSMGAGINEKLFF.

V usage is TRBV11-2 and J usage is TRBJ1-4; D perhaps matches TRBD1 (5 bases). The V end lost 0 bases, the J end lost 8 bases, and 13 bases lay between the germline ends. This CDR3 comprises 15 residues. Per the germline V gene, CDR1 is SGHAT and CDR2 is FQNNGV. DNA of the CDR3: TGTGCCAGCAGCTTAGACCGGCAGGGTCTCGAAAAACTGTTTTTT. Its protein product is CASSLDRQGLEKLFF.

Details on this clone: The same CDR3 is also encoded by other DNA sequences in this sample. This rearrangement joins TRBV5-1 to TRBJ1-2, with a possible D match to TRBD1 (5 bases). V was pared by 0 bases and J by 4 bases, with 10 bases between. From germline, CDR1 is SGHRS and CDR2 YFSETQ. The CDR3 is made up of 14 amino acids. CDR3: CASSLEVGTYGYTF. The DNA for the CDR3 is TGCGCCAGCAGCTTGGAGGTAGGGACCTATGGCTACACCTTC.

This chain uses TRBV18 with TRBJ2-7; D may match TRBD1 or TRBD2 (5 bases each). Germline CDR1 KGHSH, CDR2 LQKENI. The CDR3 totals 14 residues. Trimming cost V 2 bases and J 4 bases, with 12 bases left between them. The CDR3: CASSPSGPFYEQYF. The CDR3 bases are TGTGCCAGCTCACCATCGGGGCCATTTTACGAGCAGTACTTC.

This chain joins TRBV5-5 and TRBJ2-7; D tentatively fits TRBD1 or TRBD2 (6 bases each). Germline V lookup: CDR1 SGHKS, CDR2 YYEKEE (reference sequence). The V and J ends lost 4 bases and 5 bases respectively, with 22 bases between them. CDR3 length equals 16 residues. For the CDR3, the DNA is TGTGCCAGCAGCCAAGATGGACCGGGGGCGGTCAACGAGCAGTACTTC. This sequence encodes CASSQDGPGAVNEQYF. Variable domain in full (rest from reference TRBV5-5 and TRBJ2-7): DAGVTQSPTHLIKTRGQQVTLRCSPISGHKSVSWYQQVLGQGPQFIFQYYEKEERGRGNFPDRFSARQFPNYSSELNVNALLLGDSALYLCASSQDGPGAVNEQYFGPGTRLTVT.